These 5 T cell receptor beta chains were all obtained from the same sample, sequenced in a study of cytomegalovirus exposure and HLA in healthy donors. The study ran its PCR with 60 Vbeta and 13 Jbeta primers. Clones were sequenced by immunoSEQ multiplex PCR, and TCRdb holds only the in-frame ones, with some missing. The table lists some 140,000 clones, 80% of them singletons. The source material was PBMCs. The receptor set was obtained from a man aged 30-40 years in good health and CMV-seropositive.

This clone was detected once. The gene calls are TRBV9 and TRBJ2-3; D call uncertain. This CDR3 has 15 amino acids. Germline CDR1 SGDLS, CDR2 YYNGEE. V lost 3 bases and J 6 bases, leaving 17 bases between the germline ends. The CDR3, as DNA: TGTGCCAGCAGCGCATCTGGCGGCTCTCTTGATACGCAGTATTTT. Translation gives CASSASGGSLDTQYF. Full variable domain (outside the CDR3, taken from reference TRBV9 and TRBJ2-3): DSGVTQTPKHLITATGQRVTLRCSPRSGDLSVYWYQQSLDQGLQFLIQYYNGEERAKGNILERFSAQQFPDLHSELNLSSLELGDSALYFCASSASGGSLDTQYFGPGTRLTVL.

The rearrangement joins TRBV5-1 to TRBJ1-4; 9 positions match TRBD1. CDR1 and CDR2 (germline): SGHRS, YFSETQ. This CDR3 comprises 17 residues. J gave up 3 bases and V 4 bases, and 10 bases lay outside the gene matches. CDR3 amino acids: CASSPVPDRGSNEKLFF. DNA for the CDR3: TGCGCCAGCAGCCCCGTCCCCGACAGGGGGTCTAATGAAAAACTGTTTTTT.

This CDR3 is CASSSRDRDTEAFF. CDR3 nucleotides: TGTGCCAGCAGCTCCCGGGACAGGGACACTGAAGCTTTCTTT. The chain joins TRBV9 to TRBJ1-1, with TRBD1 identical over 9 bases. V was clipped by 4 bases and J by 3 bases; unmatched bases: 4. CDR1 and CDR2 (germline): SGDLS, YYNGEE. The CDR3 has 14 amino acids.

This sequence joins TRBV7-2 and TRBJ1-5; D not certain. Germline-derived CDR1 and CDR2 are SGHTA and FQGNSA. The V gene lost 2 bases and the J gene lost 12 bases, with 14 bases spanning the gap. CDR3 length: 13 residues. The DNA of the CDR3 is TGTGCCAGCAGCTTACGGGAAGGTTCGTTCCAGCATTTT. As protein: CASSLREGSFQHF.

The chain recombines TRBV30 with TRBJ2-2; TRBD2 matches 8 bases. The CDR3 extends over 15 amino acids. CDR1 and CDR2 from the germline V gene are GTSNPN and SVGIG (reference sequence). J gave up 4 bases and V 5 bases, and 9 bases lay outside the gene matches. The CDR3, as DNA: TGTGCCTGGCGGTCGATCGGGGGGGGCACCGGGGAGCTGTTTTTT. Translation: CAWRSIGGGTGELFF.